These 24 T cell receptor beta chains came from one sample sequenced in a study of shared clonotypes between healthy human individuals. Using immunoSEQ multiplex PCR, the repertoire was profiled, and TCRdb retains in-frame clones only, with some absent. This sample has about 2.1 million clones, with 85% to 95% found just once. Naive CD8 cells were CD45RO-negative, positively selected for CCR7, excluding terminally differentiated effector memory CD45RA+ cells. The sequenced sample was naive CD8+ T cells from PBMCs. The receptors were sampled from a man younger than 30 in good health. Some clones in this sample may be carry-over from other donors' samples.

The CDR3 nucleotides are TGTGCCAGCAGCTCTAAACTTTCCGGGACAGCCTACGAGCAGTACTTC. This translates into CASSSKLSGTAYEQYF. The genes are TRBV7-8 and TRBJ2-7; TRBD1 agrees at 7 bases. The V gene's germline CDR1 is SGHVS and CDR2 FQNEAQ. The CDR3 consists of 16 residues. The junction had 11 bases not matched to a gene; V was cut back by 4 bases and J by 2 bases.

This chain uses TRBV19 with TRBJ2-1, with TRBD2 matching over 13 bases. CDR1 and CDR2 (germline): LNHDA, SQIVND (reference sequence). The CDR3 extends over 15 amino acids. Trimming removed 6 bases from V and 8 bases from J; junction bases left unmatched: 7. CDR3 DNA: TGTGCCAGTAGCCAGACTAGCGGGAGGTTCGATGAGCAGTTCTTC. Translating it yields CASSQTSGRFDEQFF.

The chain carries TRBV2 and TRBJ1-1, with 8 bases identical to TRBD1. Losses at the gene ends were 2 bases for V and 4 bases for J; bases not matched to a gene: 6. The V gene's germline CDR1 is SNHLY and CDR2 FYNNEI. The CDR3 is 15 residues long. For the CDR3, the DNA is TGTGCCAGCAGTGAATCCGGACAGGGTCTCACTGAAGCTTTCTTT. Translated, it gives CASSESGQGLTEAFF. Supplemented by reference TRBV2 and TRBJ1-1, the full variable domain reads EPEVTQTPSHQVTQMGQEVILRCVPISNHLYFYWYRQILGQKVEFLVSFYNNEISEKSEIFDDQFSVERPDGSNFTLKIRSTKLEDSAMYFCASSESGQGLTEAFFGQGTRLTVV.

This chain joins TRBV7-9 and TRBJ2-2; possible D gene TRBD1, 6 bases. CDR1 is SEHNR, CDR2 FQNEAQ, per germline (reference sequence). CDR3 length equals 15 residues. The V and J ends lost 5 bases and 2 bases respectively, with 12 bases between them. For the CDR3, the DNA is TGTGCCAGCAGCAGTGGGACACTCAACACCGGGGAGCTGTTTTTT. Protein sequence: CASSSGTLNTGELFF.

As DNA, the CDR3 is TGTGCCAGCAGTGTCTCTCTCTGGAGGGCCGGGGATACGCAGTATTTT. As protein: CASSVSLWRAGDTQYF. The chain has TRBV6-1 and TRBJ2-3, with D possibly being TRBD2 (6 bases). The CDR3 extends over 16 amino acids. Trimming shortened V by 4 bases and J by 6 bases, and 20 bases separated the two germline ends. Per the germline V gene, CDR1 is MNHNS and CDR2 is SASEGT.

This sequence joins TRBV29-1 and TRBJ1-1; D might be TRBD1 (6 bases). CDR1 SQVTM and CDR2 ANQGSEA come from the germline V gene. V lost 4 bases and J lost 1, with 13 bases in between. The CDR3 is 14 amino acids. The CDR3 DNA reads TGCAGCGTTGCCCTAGGGGGTAAGAACACTGAAGCTTTCTTT. This translates into CSVALGGKNTEAFF.

The rearrangement joins TRBV2 to TRBJ2-1; 8 bases map to TRBD2. The V gene's germline CDR1 is SNHLY and CDR2 FYNNEI. After removal of 6 bases from V and 5 bases from J, the junction contained 6 bases not matched to a gene. CDR3 size: 14 residues. In DNA, the CDR3 is TGTGCCAGCAGCGTACTAGCGGCGGACAATGAGCAGTTCTTC. Translated: CASSVLAADNEQFF.

This rearrangement joins TRBV4-1 to TRBJ1-1, with TRBD1 as a possible D gene (6 bases). The CDR3 sequence is 14 residues long. From germline, CDR1 is MGHRA and CDR2 YSYEKL. V shed 3 bases and J shed 6 bases, with 14 bases lying between them. The CDR3 here is CASSQVTGLSEAFF. Written as DNA, the CDR3 is TGCGCCAGCAGCCAGGTGACAGGACTATCTGAAGCTTTCTTT.

This clone showed up just a few times. The chain couples TRBV27 to TRBJ1-1; D unclear. V lost 3 bases and J 5 bases, leaving 10 bases between the germline ends. CDR3 length: 13 residues. The V gene's germline CDR1 is MNHEY and CDR2 SMNVEV (reference sequence). DNA of the CDR3: TGTGCCAGCAGTTTTGTCGGGGAGACTGAAGCTTTCTTT. It yields the protein CASSFVGETEAFF.

The gene calls are TRBV30 and TRBJ1-2, with TRBD1 as a possible D gene (5 bases). The CDR3 contains 15 residues. V gave up 4 bases and J gave up 8 bases, with 23 bases separating them. Germline CDR1 reads GTSNPN; CDR2 reads SVGIG (reference sequence). The CDR3 sequence: CAWTSPGGVFYGYTF. The CDR3 DNA reads as TGTGCCTGGACCTCGCCCGGGGGGGTTTTCTACGGCTACACCTTC. Variable domain in full (rest from reference TRBV30 and TRBJ1-2): SQTIHQWPATLVQPVGSPLSLECTVEGTSNPNLYWYRQAAGRGLQLLFYSVGIGQISSEVPQNLSASRPQDRQFILSSKKLLLSDSGFYLCAWTSPGGVFYGYTFGSGTRLTVV.

V and J are TRBV5-4 and TRBJ1-2; 7 nucleotides align to TRBD1. V trimming: 6 bases; J trimming: 8 bases; junction bases outside the gene matches: 19. Germline-derived CDR1 and CDR2 are SGHNT and YYREEE (reference sequence). The CDR3 is made up of 16 amino acids. This CDR3 reads CASKSRLQGHTSGYTF. For the CDR3, the DNA is TGTGCCAGCAAAAGTAGGTTACAGGGGCACACAAGCGGCTACACCTTC.

CDR3 DNA: TGTGCCAGCAGCTACGGAGACAGGGTGAGGCAGTACTTC. It codes for CASSYGDRVRQYF. The rearrangement links TRBV7-9 to TRBJ2-7; 7 nucleotides line up with TRBD1. Unmatched junction bases numbered 9, after V lost 4 bases and J lost 9 bases. Germline V gives CDR1 SEHNR, CDR2 FQNEAQ (reference sequence). CDR3 size: 13 residues. Using reference TRBV7-9 and TRBJ2-7 for the parts outside the CDR3, the full variable domain is DTGVSQNPRHKITKRGQNVTFRCDPISEHNRLYWYRQTLGQGPEFLTYFQNEAQLEKSRLLSDRFSAERPKGSFSTLEIQRTEQGDSAMYLCASSYGDRVRQYFGPGTRLTVT.

This clone has a handful of counts. J is TRBJ1-5 and V is TRBV28; no clear D gene. CDR3 length: 11 residues. V lost 6 bases, J lost 6 bases, and 6 bases lay in between. Germline V gene sequence: CDR1 MDHEN, CDR2 SYDVKM. The CDR3 spells CASRGSQPQHF. As DNA, the CDR3 is TGTGCCAGCAGGGGATCTCAGCCCCAGCATTTT.

The chain is built from TRBV2 and TRBJ1-1; no reliable D call. CDR1 and CDR2 from the germline V gene are SNHLY and FYNNEI. Trimming cost V 7 bases and J 0 bases, with 9 bases left between them. This CDR3 comprises 13 residues. The CDR3 bases are TGTGCCAGCAAGTTATGGATGAACACTGAAGCTTTCTTT. Residues: CASKLWMNTEAFF.

This chain connects TRBV30 to TRBJ2-7; D is unclear. This CDR3 spans 15 amino acids. V shed 0 bases and J shed 1 base, with 13 bases lying between them. Germline V gives CDR1 GTSNPN, CDR2 SVGIG (reference sequence). CDR3 coding DNA: TGTGCCTGGAGTGTAGGTTTGTCGGTGTCCTACGAGCAGTACTTC. Its translation is CAWSVGLSVSYEQYF.

The rearrangement joins TRBV30 to TRBJ1-5; 9 bases match TRBD1. Unmatched junction bases numbered 6, after V lost 2 bases and J lost 7 bases. CDR1 and CDR2 (germline): GTSNPN, SVGIG (reference sequence). The CDR3 has 14 amino acids. The CDR3 region is CAWSRGQGGQPQHF. DNA of the CDR3: TGTGCCTGGAGTAGGGGACAGGGTGGACAGCCCCAGCATTTT.

J is TRBJ1-2 and V is TRBV7-9, with a possible D match to TRBD1 (6 bases). The CDR3 extends over 13 amino acids. V shed 4 bases and J shed 6 bases, with 12 bases lying between them. Per germline, CDR1 SEHNR and CDR2 FQNEAQ (reference sequence). Written as DNA, the CDR3 is TGTGCCAGCAGCTCTAGGGGGATGGATGGCTACACCTTC. Protein: CASSSRGMDGYTF.

The J gene is TRBJ2-2, the V gene TRBV4-3, with 7 positions matching TRBD1. The CDR3 loop spans 19 amino acids. J lost 1 base, V lost 3 bases, and 14 bases had no gene match. The germline CDR1 and CDR2 sequences are LGHNA and YSLEER. The CDR3 here is CASSQDPQGFGGNTGELFF. The CDR3 bases are TGCGCCAGCAGCCAGGATCCACAGGGGTTTGGTGGGAACACCGGGGAGCTGTTTTTT.

The chain recombines TRBV5-1 with TRBJ2-2; 8 bases are a match to TRBD2. The germline gives CDR1 SGHRS, CDR2 YFSETQ. The CDR3 extends over 17 amino acids. V was pared by 3 bases and J by 6 bases, with 13 bases of the junction left unmatched. CDR3 region: CASSSGERESKSGELFF. In DNA form, the CDR3 reads TGCGCCAGCAGCTCTGGCGAGCGGGAGTCTAAATCCGGGGAGCTGTTTTTT.

CDR3 nucleotide sequence: TGTGCCAGCAGTTTAGGGACAGGGGTTGACGAGCAGTACTTC. Translated, it gives CASSLGTGVDEQYF. The J gene is TRBJ2-7, the V gene TRBV28, with 10 bases aligning to TRBD1. The CDR3 totals 14 residues. Germline CDR1 and CDR2: MDHEN and SYDVKM. V shed 2 bases and J 5 bases; nucleotides not matched to a gene: 3.

V usage is TRBV28 and J usage is TRBJ1-2, with no clear D. Trimming removed 4 bases at V and 1 base at J, with 13 bases between. In germline, CDR1 is MDHEN, CDR2 SYDVKM. CDR3 size: 15 residues. CDR3 region: CASSSRHNLNYGYTF. CDR3 bases: TGTGCCAGCAGTTCGCGACACAACCTTAACTATGGCTACACCTTC.

A note on this clone: Mismatch with germline at one junction end may stem from a read error. Other DNA sequences in the same sample also yield this CDR3. The V and J genes are TRBV7-9 and TRBJ2-7; 7 bases fit TRBD1. CDR1 is SEHNR, CDR2 FQNEAQ, per germline (reference sequence). This CDR3 contains 15 residues. As DNA, the CDR3 is TGTGCCAGCAGCTTCCCGGGACAGCGAAGCTACGAACAGTACTTC. This sequence encodes CASSFPGQRSYEQYF.

The chain recombines TRBV9 with TRBJ1-6; a possible D gene is TRBD1 (5 bases). The CDR3 has 18 amino acids. V lost 0 bases to trimming and J lost 8 bases, with 21 bases between them. The germline V gene has CDR1 SGDLS and CDR2 YYNGEE. The CDR3 coding sequence is TGTGCCAGCAGCGTAGCTACCTCAGGGAAATCGGTGGATTCACCCCTCCACTTT. Protein product: CASSVATSGKSVDSPLHF.

The chain couples TRBV2 to TRBJ1-2; TRBD1 is a possible D gene (5 bases). CDR3 length equals 14 residues. Trimming removed 6 bases at V and 2 bases at J, with 13 bases between. Germline assignment: CDR1 SNHLY and CDR2 FYNNEI. The CDR3 sequence is CASRGDHTNYGYTF. The CDR3 DNA is TGTGCCAGCAGAGGGGACCACACAAACTATGGCTACACCTTC.